This TCR beta chain was found in a study of shared clonotypes between healthy human individuals. Study-wide points: Clonotypes shared by all four sorted-subset donors had higher generation probabilities than non-shared clonotypes.

The CDR3 sequence is 14 residues long. Germline trimming cut 6 bases from V and 4 bases from J; bases unmatched to any gene: 9. The germline gives CDR1 MNHNS, CDR2 SASEGT. As to this clone: What it binds is not known.

The donors were adults (healthy and HIV-negative) with no recent acute infections or vaccinations. With CCR7-negative CD45RA+ TemRA cells, CD45RO+ cells were combined in CD8 memory. Deep was the level at which the assay was run. Using immunoSEQ multiplex PCR, the repertoire was profiled, and TCRdb retains in-frame clones only, with some absent. The sample records about 110,000 clones, 55% to 70% being singletons. Sequencing was carried out using memory CD8+ T cells sorted from blood. Subset: CD45RO+ cells pooled with CCR7-negative TemRA cells. This TCR was sampled from a woman aged 25-40 years in good health. The gene calls are TRBV6-1 and TRBJ2-7, with 7 bases fitting TRBD1. The CDR3 region is CASRPTGESYEQYF. CDR3 sequence (DNA): TGTGCCAGCAGACCTACAGGGGAATCGTACGAGCAGTACTTC.